Presented here are 16 T cell receptor beta chains from one specimen sequenced in a study of beta chain features in type 1 diabetes. Sequencing targeted expressed TCRB transcripts, as all isolated RNA had been reverse transcribed. Sequencing used immunoSEQ multiplex PCR; TCRdb keeps in-frame clones, though not all of them. The repertoire has about 370,000 clones, about 15% of them found once; the top ten carry approximately 0.02%. The sample was naive CD4+ T cells from blood. All receptors come from a woman between 18 and 30 years old in good health.

A few counts support this clone. V gene TRBV15 combines with J gene TRBJ1-2; the match to TRBD1 covers 10 bases. Germline CDR1 and CDR2: LNHNV and YYDKDF (reference sequence). V trimming: 1 base; J trimming: 4 bases; junction bases outside the gene matches: 6. The CDR3 loop spans 16 amino acids. The CDR3 protein is CATSRVGGTGVYGYTF. The DNA of the CDR3 is TGTGCCACCAGCAGAGTTGGGGGGACAGGGGTCTATGGCTACACCTTC.

This clone was picked up a small number of times. The J gene is TRBJ2-5, the V gene TRBV11-3, with D perhaps TRBD1 (6 bases). Trimming removed 1 base from V and 4 bases from J, with 7 bases in between. This CDR3 comprises 13 residues. Per germline, CDR1 SGHNT and CDR2 YENEEA. CDR3 region: CASSLGGGETQYF. CDR3 DNA sequence: TGTGCCAGCAGCTTAGGAGGGGGAGAGACCCAGTACTTC.

The chain uses TRBV4-2 and TRBJ2-1; TRBD1 agrees at 10 bases. This CDR3 is 16 amino acids long. Germline values: CDR1 LGHNA, CDR2 YNFKEQ. V trimming: 2 bases; J trimming: 5 bases; junction bases outside the gene matches: 6. CDR3 coding DNA: TGTGCCAGCAGCCAACCGCCGGGACAGGGGAACAATGAGCAGTTCTTC. This translates into CASSQPPGQGNNEQFF.

This clone was detected only a few times. CDR3: CASSPRGSGRRNEQFF. For the CDR3, the DNA is TGTGCCAGCAGCCCGAGAGGCAGCGGGAGAAGGAATGAGCAGTTCTTC. The chain joins TRBV13 to TRBJ2-1; 8 bases are shared with TRBD2. J lost 7 bases, V lost 5 bases, and 13 bases had no gene match. The CDR3 is made up of 16 amino acids. CDR1 and CDR2 from the germline V gene are PRHDT and FYEKMQ (reference sequence). Looking up the rest from reference TRBV13 and TRBJ2-1 gives the full variable domain: AAGVIQSPRHLIKEKRETATLKCYPIPRHDTVYWYQQGPGQDPQFLISFYEKMQSDKGSIPDRFSAQQFSDYHSELNMSSLELGDSALYFCASSPRGSGRRNEQFFGPGTRLTVL.

The chain couples TRBV6-5 to TRBJ1-2; 9 positions match TRBD1. Germline CDR1 is MNHEY and CDR2 is SVGAGI. This CDR3 contains 15 residues. V was clipped by 6 bases and J by 4 bases; unmatched bases: 9. The CDR3 DNA sequence: TGTGCCAGCAGGGCATCCGGGACAGGGCCCTATGGCTACACCTTC. It specifies CASRASGTGPYGYTF.

This clone occurred a few times. The chain couples TRBV15 to TRBJ2-2; 7 nucleotides align to TRBD2. Unmatched junction bases numbered 8, after V lost 0 bases and J lost 7 bases. The CDR3 runs to 16 residues. Germline CDR1 reads LNHNV; CDR2 reads YYDKDF (reference sequence). Written as DNA, the CDR3 is TGTGCCACCAGCAGAGAGGGCGGGAGTCGGCACGGGGAGCTGTTTTTT. Protein sequence: CATSREGGSRHGELFF.

This clone was observed a handful of times. This chain connects TRBV5-1 to TRBJ2-6; D is perhaps TRBD2 (5 bases). Germline loops: CDR1 SGHRS, CDR2 YFSETQ. The germline V and J ends were trimmed by 2 bases and 3 bases, with 15 bases remaining between them. CDR3 length: 17 residues. The CDR3: CASSFPGGISGANVLTF. The CDR3, as DNA: TGCGCCAGCAGCTTCCCAGGAGGCATCAGTGGGGCCAACGTCCTGACTTTC.

This clone was picked up a small number of times. The chain employs TRBV9 and TRBJ2-5, with TRBD2 matching over 13 bases. The V segment lost 3 bases and the J segment 2 bases; nucleotides outside the gene matches: 7. The CDR3 totals 17 residues. Germline CDR1 and CDR2: SGDLS and YYNGEE. The DNA of the CDR3 is TGTGCCAGCAGCGCAATAGGACTAGCGGGAGTACAAGAGACCCAGTACTTC. Protein product: CASSAIGLAGVQETQYF.

This clone has more than one count but fewer than ten. The chain uses TRBV7-9 and TRBJ2-4; 9 bases align to TRBD2. Germline V lookup: CDR1 SEHNR, CDR2 FQNEAQ (reference sequence). J lost 6 bases, V lost 6 bases, and 12 bases had no gene match. CDR3 length: 16 residues. This CDR3 reads CASRLAGSMSGNIQYF. In DNA form, the CDR3 reads TGTGCCAGCAGGCTAGCGGGGAGTATGAGTGGAAACATTCAGTACTTC.

The chain is built from TRBV19 and TRBJ2-1; the match to TRBD1 covers 7 bases. In germline, CDR1 is LNHDA, CDR2 SQIVND (reference sequence). J gave up 6 bases and V 5 bases, and 7 bases lay outside the gene matches. CDR3 length: 14 amino acids. The CDR3: CASSAGDRGNEQFF. CDR3 in DNA: TGTGCCAGTAGTGCTGGGGACAGAGGCAATGAGCAGTTCTTC.

This clone was counted only a few times. This chain joins TRBV6-5 and TRBJ2-7; 12 bases are a match to TRBD2. The CDR3 loop spans 15 amino acids. Trimming took 4 bases from V and 3 from J; bases not matched to a gene: 4. The V gene's germline CDR1 is MNHEY and CDR2 SVGAGI. As DNA, the CDR3 is TGTGCCAGCAGTTCCCTACTAGCGGGAGGCTACGAGCAGTACTTC. It codes for CASSSLLAGGYEQYF.

This clone has more than one count but fewer than ten. J is TRBJ2-1 and V is TRBV4-1, with D unclear. Trimming removed 2 bases at V and 2 bases at J, with 7 bases between. The germline gives CDR1 MGHRA, CDR2 YSYEKL. This CDR3 contains 14 residues. CDR3: CASSQMRAYNEQFF. The CDR3 DNA is TGCGCCAGCAGCCAAATGAGAGCCTACAATGAGCAGTTCTTC.

This clone has only a few counts. The chain is built from TRBV30 and TRBJ2-1; D call uncertain. CDR1 is GTSNPN and CDR2 is SVGIG in the germline V gene (reference sequence). This CDR3 spans 11 amino acids. V dropped 1 base and J dropped 11 bases, with 9 bases sitting between them. The CDR3 bases are TGTGCCTGGAGTGAGGAGCTACAGCAGTTCTTC. Its translation is CAWSEELQQFF.

Details on this clone: One end of the junction is discordant with germline, which a read error may explain. V usage is TRBV29-1 and J usage is TRBJ2-1; TRBD2 agrees at 8 bases. Looked up from germline, CDR1 is SQVTM and CDR2 is ANQGSEA. The CDR3 is 14 amino acids. The CDR3 region has the DNA TGCAGCGTGGAAGAGCGGGAGCGGCGAGATGAGCAGTTCTTC. Translated, it gives CSVEERERRDEQFF.

In this sample, this clone turned up a few times. The J gene is TRBJ1-5, the V gene TRBV6-5; D gene uncertain. Germline loops: CDR1 MNHEY, CDR2 SVGAGI. This CDR3 has 14 amino acids. V lost 10 bases to trimming and J lost 2 bases, with 15 bases between them. This CDR3 is CAMGRAPGNQPQHF. The CDR3 DNA is TGTGCCATGGGGAGGGCCCCAGGCAATCAGCCCCAGCATTTT.

This clone came up a few times. V usage is TRBV5-1 and J usage is TRBJ2-5, with D tentatively TRBD2 (6 bases). Germline lookup yields CDR1 SGHRS and CDR2 YFSETQ. The V and J ends lost 3 bases and 1 base respectively, with 16 bases between them. The CDR3 is 16 amino acids. This chain's CDR3 is CASSWGETDSQETQYF. CDR3 bases: TGCGCCAGCAGCTGGGGGGAGACAGATTCCCAAGAGACCCAGTACTTC.